The T cell receptor beta chain described here comes from a study of human T cells and chemical hapten exposure. Turning to the study itself: Small pooled library volume differences chiefly drove per-sample TCR yield variation.

Time point meaning: pre-sensitization, week 0. Documented treatment: therapeutic diphenylcyclopropenone sensitization with weekly scalp DPC. In germline, CDR1 is MDHEN, CDR2 SYDVKM. This CDR3 is 14 amino acids long. A remark on this clonotype: One end of the junction does not line up with germline, which may come from a read error.

One entry per CDR3 protein results from TCRdb running MiXCR on the RACE reads. The data show more than 250,000 distinct CDR3 sequences, over 8% seen once. This TCR was recovered from a woman aged 40 to 50 with alopecia areata. Some clones in this sample may be carry-over from other donors' samples. The genes are TRBV28 and TRBJ1-5; D may be TRBD1 (5 bases). The source was whole blood, collected in connection with sensitization to the hapten diphenylcyclopropenone (DPC). The CDR3: CASSLTVFGQPPHF. DNA of the CDR3: TGTGCCAGCAGTTTGACAGTTTTCGGGCAGCCCCCGCATTTT.